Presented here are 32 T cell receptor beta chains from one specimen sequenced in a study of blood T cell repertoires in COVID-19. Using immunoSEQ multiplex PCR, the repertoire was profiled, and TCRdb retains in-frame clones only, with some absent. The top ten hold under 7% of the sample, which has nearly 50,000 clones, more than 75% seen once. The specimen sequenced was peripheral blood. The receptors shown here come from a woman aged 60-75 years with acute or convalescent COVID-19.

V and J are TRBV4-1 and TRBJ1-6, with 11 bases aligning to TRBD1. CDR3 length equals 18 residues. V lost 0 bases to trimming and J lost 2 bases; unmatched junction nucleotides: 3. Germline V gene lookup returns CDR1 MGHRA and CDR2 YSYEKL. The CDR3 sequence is CASSQDRGQGAYNSPLHF. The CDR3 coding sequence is TGCGCCAGCAGCCAAGATCGGGGACAGGGGGCCTATAATTCACCCCTCCACTTT.

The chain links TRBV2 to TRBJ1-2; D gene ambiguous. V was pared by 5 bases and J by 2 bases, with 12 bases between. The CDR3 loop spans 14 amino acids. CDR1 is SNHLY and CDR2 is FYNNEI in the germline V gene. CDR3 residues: CASSTLAANYGYTF. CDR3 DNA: TGTGCCAGCAGTACATTAGCAGCGAACTATGGCTACACCTTC.

CDR3: CASSLGAGVDTEAFF. The DNA of the CDR3 is TGCGCCAGCAGCTTGGGGGCCGGGGTCGACACTGAAGCTTTCTTT. The V and J genes are TRBV5-1 and TRBJ1-1; D not resolved. The V gene lost 0 bases and the J gene lost 3 bases, with 12 bases spanning the gap. The CDR3 extends over 15 amino acids. Looked up from germline, CDR1 is SGHRS and CDR2 is YFSETQ.

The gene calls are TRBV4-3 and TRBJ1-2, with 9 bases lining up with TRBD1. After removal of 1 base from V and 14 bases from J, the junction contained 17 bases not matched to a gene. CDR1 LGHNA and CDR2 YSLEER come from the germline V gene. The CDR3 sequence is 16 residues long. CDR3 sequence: CASSQALTGGGGDMTF. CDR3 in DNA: TGCGCCAGCAGCCAAGCCTTAACAGGGGGCGGGGGTGATATGACCTTC.

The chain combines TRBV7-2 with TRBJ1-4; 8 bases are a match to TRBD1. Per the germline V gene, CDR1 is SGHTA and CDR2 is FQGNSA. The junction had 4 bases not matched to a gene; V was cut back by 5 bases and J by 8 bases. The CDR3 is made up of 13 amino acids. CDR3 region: CASSRTGNEKLFF. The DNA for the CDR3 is TGTGCCAGCAGCCGGACAGGGAACGAAAAACTGTTTTTT.

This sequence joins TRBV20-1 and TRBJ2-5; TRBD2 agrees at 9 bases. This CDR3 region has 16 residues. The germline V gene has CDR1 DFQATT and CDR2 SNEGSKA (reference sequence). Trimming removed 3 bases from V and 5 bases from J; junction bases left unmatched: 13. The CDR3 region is CSASRASGTRGETQYF. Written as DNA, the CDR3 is TGCAGTGCTAGTAGAGCTAGCGGGACGAGGGGGGAGACCCAGTACTTC.

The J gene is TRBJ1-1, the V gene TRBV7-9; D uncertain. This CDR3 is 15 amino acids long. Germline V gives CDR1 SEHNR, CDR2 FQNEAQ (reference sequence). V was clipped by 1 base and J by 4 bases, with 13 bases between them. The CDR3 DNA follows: TGTGCCAGCAGCTTAGATGGCTCCCCTTCCACTGAAGCTTTCTTT. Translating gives CASSLDGSPSTEAFF. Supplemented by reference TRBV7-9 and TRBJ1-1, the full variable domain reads DTGVSQNPRHKITKRGQNVTFRCDPISEHNRLYWYRQTLGQGPEFLTYFQNEAQLEKSRLLSDRFSAERPKGSFSTLEIQRTEQGDSAMYLCASSLDGSPSTEAFFGQGTRLTVV.

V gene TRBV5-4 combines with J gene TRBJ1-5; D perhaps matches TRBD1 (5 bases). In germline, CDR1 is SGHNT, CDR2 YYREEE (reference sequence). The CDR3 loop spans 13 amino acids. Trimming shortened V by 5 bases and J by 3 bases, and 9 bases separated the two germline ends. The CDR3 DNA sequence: TGTGCCAGCAGTGGGGGGTACAATCAGCCCCAGCATTTT. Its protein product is CASSGGYNQPQHF.

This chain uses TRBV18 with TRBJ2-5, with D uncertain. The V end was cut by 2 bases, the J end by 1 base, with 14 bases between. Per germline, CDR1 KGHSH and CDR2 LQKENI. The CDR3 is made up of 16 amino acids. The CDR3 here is CASSPSLIRVQETQYF. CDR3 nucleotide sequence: TGTGCCAGCTCACCATCTCTGATTCGAGTCCAAGAGACCCAGTACTTC.

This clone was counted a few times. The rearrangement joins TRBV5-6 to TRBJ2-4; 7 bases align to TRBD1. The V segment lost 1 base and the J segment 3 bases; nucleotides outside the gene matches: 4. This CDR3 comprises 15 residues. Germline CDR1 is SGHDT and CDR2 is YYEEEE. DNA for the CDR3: TGTGCCAGCAGCTTGTTGCAGGGGGACAAAAACATTCAGTACTTC. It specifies CASSLLQGDKNIQYF.

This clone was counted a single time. The CDR3 DNA reads TGTGCCAGCAGCTTGGGTAGCGGGAACACCGGGGAGCTGTTTTTT. Translated, it gives CASSLGSGNTGELFF. The gene calls are TRBV5-4 and TRBJ2-2, with D perhaps matching TRBD2 (6 bases). Germline-derived CDR1 and CDR2 are SGHNT and YYREEE (reference sequence). Trimming removed 0 bases from V and 1 base from J, with 7 bases in between. This CDR3 spans 15 amino acids.

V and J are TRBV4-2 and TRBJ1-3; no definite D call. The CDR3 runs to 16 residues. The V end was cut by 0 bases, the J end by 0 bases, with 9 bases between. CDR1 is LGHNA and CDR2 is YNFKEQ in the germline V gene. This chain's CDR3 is CASSQERVSSGNTIYF. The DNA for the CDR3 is TGTGCCAGCAGCCAAGAGAGGGTGAGCTCTGGAAACACCATATATTTT.

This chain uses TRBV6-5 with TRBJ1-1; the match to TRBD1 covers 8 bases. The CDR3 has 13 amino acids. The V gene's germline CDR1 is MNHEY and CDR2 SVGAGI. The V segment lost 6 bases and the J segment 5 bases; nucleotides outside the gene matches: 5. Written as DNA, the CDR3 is TGTGCCAGCAGAGTAACAGGGGGTACTGAAGCTTTCTTT. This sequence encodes CASRVTGGTEAFF.

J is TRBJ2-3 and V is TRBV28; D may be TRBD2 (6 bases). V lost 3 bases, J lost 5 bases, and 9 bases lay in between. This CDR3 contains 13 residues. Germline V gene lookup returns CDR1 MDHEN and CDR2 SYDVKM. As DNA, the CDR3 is TGTGCCAGCAGTTTTCCGGGAGAAGATACGCAGTATTTT. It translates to CASSFPGEDTQYF.

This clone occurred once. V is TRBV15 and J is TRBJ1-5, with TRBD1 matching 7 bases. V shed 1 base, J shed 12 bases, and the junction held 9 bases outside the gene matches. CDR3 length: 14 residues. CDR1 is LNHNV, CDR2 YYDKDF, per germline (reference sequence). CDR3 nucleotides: TGTGCCACCAGCAGAGGCGCCGGGACAGCGTTCCAGCATTTT. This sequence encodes CATSRGAGTAFQHF.

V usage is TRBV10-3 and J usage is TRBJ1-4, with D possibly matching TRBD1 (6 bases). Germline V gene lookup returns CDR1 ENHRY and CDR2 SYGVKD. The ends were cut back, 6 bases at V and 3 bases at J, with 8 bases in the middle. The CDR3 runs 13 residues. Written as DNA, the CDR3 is TGTGCCATCAGACAGGGCCCTAATGAAAAACTGTTTTTT. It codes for CAIRQGPNEKLFF.

The CDR3 spells CATSSPWDLYNEQFF. The CDR3 DNA is TGTGCCACCAGCAGCCCCTGGGACTTGTACAATGAGCAGTTCTTC. The chain couples TRBV15 to TRBJ2-1, with TRBD2 as a possible D gene (6 bases). The V end lost 3 bases, the J end lost 4 bases, and 13 bases lay between the germline ends. CDR1 LNHNV and CDR2 YYDKDF come from the germline V gene (reference sequence). The CDR3 has 15 residues. Combining the CDR3 with reference TRBV15 and TRBJ2-1 gives the whole variable domain DAMVIQNPRYQVTQFGKPVTLSCSQTLNHNVMYWYQQKSSQAPKLLFHYYDKDFNNEADTPDNFQSRRPNTSFCFLDIRSPGLGDTAMYLCATSSPWDLYNEQFFGPGTRLTVL.

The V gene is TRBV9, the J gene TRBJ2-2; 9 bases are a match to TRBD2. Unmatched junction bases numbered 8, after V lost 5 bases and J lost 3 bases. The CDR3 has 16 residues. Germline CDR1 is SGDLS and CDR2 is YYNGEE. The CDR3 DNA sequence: TGTGCCAGCAGTCGGGGGGCTAGCGGGGACACCGGGGAGCTGTTTTTT. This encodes CASSRGASGDTGELFF.

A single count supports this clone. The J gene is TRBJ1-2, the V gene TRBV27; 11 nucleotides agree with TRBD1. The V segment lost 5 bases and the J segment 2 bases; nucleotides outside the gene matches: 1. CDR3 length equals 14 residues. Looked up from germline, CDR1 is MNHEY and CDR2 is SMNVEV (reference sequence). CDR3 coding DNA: TGTGCCAGCAGTCGGGACAGGGGGAACTATGGCTACACCTTC. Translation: CASSRDRGNYGYTF.

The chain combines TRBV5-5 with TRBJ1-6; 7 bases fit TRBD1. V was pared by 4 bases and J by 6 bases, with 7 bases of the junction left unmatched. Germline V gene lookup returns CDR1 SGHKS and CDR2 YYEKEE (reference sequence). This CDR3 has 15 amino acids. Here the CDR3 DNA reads TGTGCCAGCAGCCCTGGGGGACAGCTTAATTCACCCCTCCACTTT. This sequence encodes CASSPGGQLNSPLHF.

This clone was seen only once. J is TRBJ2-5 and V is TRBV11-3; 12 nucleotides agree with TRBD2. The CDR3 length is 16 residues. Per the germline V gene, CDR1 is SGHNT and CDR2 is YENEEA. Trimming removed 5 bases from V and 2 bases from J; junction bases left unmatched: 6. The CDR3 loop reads CASSPRTSGVQETQYF. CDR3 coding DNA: TGTGCCAGCAGCCCACGGACTAGCGGGGTTCAAGAGACCCAGTACTTC.

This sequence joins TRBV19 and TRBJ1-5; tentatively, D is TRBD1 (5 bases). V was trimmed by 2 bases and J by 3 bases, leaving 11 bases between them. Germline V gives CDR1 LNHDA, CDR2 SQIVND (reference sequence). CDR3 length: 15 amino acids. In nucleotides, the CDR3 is TGTGCCAGTAGTATATCGGGGGGATACAATCAGCCCCAGCATTTT. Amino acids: CASSISGGYNQPQHF.

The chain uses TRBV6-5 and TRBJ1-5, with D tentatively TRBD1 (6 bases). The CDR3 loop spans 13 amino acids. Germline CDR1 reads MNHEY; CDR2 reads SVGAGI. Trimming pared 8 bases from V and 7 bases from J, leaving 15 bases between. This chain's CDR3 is CASLRGMDQPQHF. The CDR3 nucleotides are TGTGCCAGCCTTAGGGGGATGGACCAGCCCCAGCATTTT.

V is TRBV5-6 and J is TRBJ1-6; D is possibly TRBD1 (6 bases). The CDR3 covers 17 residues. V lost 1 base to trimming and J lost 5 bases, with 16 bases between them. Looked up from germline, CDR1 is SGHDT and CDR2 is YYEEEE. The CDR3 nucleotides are TGTGCCAGCAGCTTGCCCTCAACAGGGTCGGATAATTCACCCCTCCACTTT. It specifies CASSLPSTGSDNSPLHF.

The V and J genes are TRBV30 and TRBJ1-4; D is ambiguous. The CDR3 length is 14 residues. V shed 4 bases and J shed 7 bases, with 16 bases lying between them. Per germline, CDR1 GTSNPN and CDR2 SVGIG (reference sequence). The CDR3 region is CAWTGPRRGEKLFF. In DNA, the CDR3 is TGTGCCTGGACCGGTCCCCGGCGGGGTGAAAAACTGTTTTTT.

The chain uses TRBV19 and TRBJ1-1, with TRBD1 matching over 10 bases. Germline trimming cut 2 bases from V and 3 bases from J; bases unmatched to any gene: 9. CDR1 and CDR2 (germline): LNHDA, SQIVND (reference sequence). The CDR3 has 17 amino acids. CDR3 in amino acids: CASSITARGTGDTEAFF. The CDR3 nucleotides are TGTGCCAGTAGTATAACTGCCAGGGGGACAGGGGACACTGAAGCTTTCTTT.

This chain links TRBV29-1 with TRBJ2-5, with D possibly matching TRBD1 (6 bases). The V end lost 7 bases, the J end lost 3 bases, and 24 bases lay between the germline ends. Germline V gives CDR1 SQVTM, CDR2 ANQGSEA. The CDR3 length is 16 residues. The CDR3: CSARYRDPGAEETQYF. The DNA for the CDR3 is TGCAGCGCTCGCTATCGGGATCCAGGGGCTGAAGAGACCCAGTACTTC.

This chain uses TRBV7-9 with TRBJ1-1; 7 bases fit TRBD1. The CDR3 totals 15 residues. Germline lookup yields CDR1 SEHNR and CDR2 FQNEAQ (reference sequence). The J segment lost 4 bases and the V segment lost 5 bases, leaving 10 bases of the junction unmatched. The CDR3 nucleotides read TGTGCCAGCAGCGCCTGGGACAGAGGGGGCACTGAAGCTTTCTTT. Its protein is CASSAWDRGGTEAFF.

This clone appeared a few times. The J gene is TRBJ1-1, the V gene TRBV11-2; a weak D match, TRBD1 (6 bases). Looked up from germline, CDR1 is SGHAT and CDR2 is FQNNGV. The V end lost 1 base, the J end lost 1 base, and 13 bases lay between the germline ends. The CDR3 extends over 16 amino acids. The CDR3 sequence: CASSLVSARGNTEAFF. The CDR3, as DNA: TGTGCCAGCAGCTTAGTTTCGGCCAGGGGGAACACTGAAGCTTTCTTT.

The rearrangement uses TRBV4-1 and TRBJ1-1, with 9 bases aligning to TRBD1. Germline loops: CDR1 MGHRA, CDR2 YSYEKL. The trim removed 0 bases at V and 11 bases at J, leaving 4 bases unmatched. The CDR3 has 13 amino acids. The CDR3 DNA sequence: TGCGCCAGCAGCCAAGATAGGACAGGGGACGCTTTCTTT. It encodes CASSQDRTGDAFF.

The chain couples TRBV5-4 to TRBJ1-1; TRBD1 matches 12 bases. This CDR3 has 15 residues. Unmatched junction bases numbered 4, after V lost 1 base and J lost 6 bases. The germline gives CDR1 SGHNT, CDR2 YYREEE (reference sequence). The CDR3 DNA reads TGTGCCAGCAGCTTGCGCGGGACAGGGGGCTCTGAAGCTTTCTTT. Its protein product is CASSLRGTGGSEAFF.

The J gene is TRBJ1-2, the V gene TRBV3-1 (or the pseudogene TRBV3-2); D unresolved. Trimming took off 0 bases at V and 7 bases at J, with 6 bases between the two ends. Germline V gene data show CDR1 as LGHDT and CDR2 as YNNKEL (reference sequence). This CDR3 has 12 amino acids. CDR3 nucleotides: TGTGCCAGCAGCCAAGATAATCCTGGCTACACCTTC. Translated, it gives CASSQDNPGYTF.